This section outlines one TCR beta chain sequence together with its context. Germline assignment: CDR1 MGHDK and CDR2 SYGVNS. The CDR3 sequence is 13 residues long. The V end lost 4 bases, the J end lost 0 bases, and 6 bases lay between the germline ends. This sample is drawn from a study of blood T cell repertoires in COVID-19. In the original processing: Cell counts per sample came from amplifying reference gene primers. TCRdb's copy holds only in-frame clones and misses some; the assay was immunoSEQ multiplex PCR. D and trimming come from the DNA, and the V and J calls and clone size come from that table. Of just over 650,000 clones detected, just under 90% appear once; the ten largest clones hold about 0.24%.

V usage is TRBV25-1 and J usage is TRBJ1-1, with D unclear. The receptor's source is a woman aged 18-29 years with acute or convalescent COVID-19. Material: peripheral blood. The CDR3 sequence: CASSALLNTEAFF. The CDR3 coding sequence is TGTGCCAGCAGTGCCCTGTTGAACACTGAAGCTTTCTTT. Drawing the rest from reference TRBV25-1 and TRBJ1-1, the complete variable domain is EADIYQTPRYLVIGTGKKITLECSQTMGHDKMYWYQQDPGMELHLIHYSYGVNSTEKGDLSSESTVSRIRTEHFPLTLESARPSHTSQYLCASSALLNTEAFFGQGTRLTVV.